This TCR beta chain was captured by sequencing in a study of HIV-infected children after antiretroviral therapy interruption (dated by TCRdb to the late 2010s). For the study in its entirety: All eight included children had a CD4+ count above 500 and a viral load below 50 copies/ml, with four on planned treatment interruption and four on continuous treatment. Median age was roughly 10 years in the interruption group and approximately 8 years in the continuous treatment group. Exposure to EBV and CMV had been recorded for most participating children. For the interruption arm, samples were taken at week 0, at week 12, at the end of interruption (week 24 or 48), and roughly 3 years after the study ended. For the continuous-treatment arm, samples from the corresponding weeks 0, 48 and 150 were analyzed. TCR repertoires were compared between children on planned treatment interruption and children on continuous antiretroviral treatment, alongside thymic output measurements. Here is what the overall study found, with its caveats: In naive CD4+ repertoires of PTI patients, reduced CDR3 sharing between time points was observed after interruption began, whereas many sequences were found to be shared between end of interruption and 3 years later. The low number of patients is a limitation and the data should be interpreted with caution. Minor non-naive CD45RA+ populations, such as EMRA or stem memory cells, might be present among the sorted CD45RA+ naive cells. The naive CD4+ Gini coefficient rose by the end of treatment interruption, suggesting clonal expansion, and returned to baseline by 3 years.

This sample's treatment or condition label indicates: PENTA 11 planned treatment interruption arm or continuous ART arm. The participants were children from the United Kingdom between 2 and 15 years old who had been on ART with at least three drugs for 24 weeks or longer. Cryopreserved PBMCs containing at least 5 million viable cells were needed, and a handful of candidate patients were excluded because their viable PBMC yield was low. Naive CD4+ CD45RA+ CD45RO- T cells were FACS-sorted from thawed PBMCs on a FACSAria III cell sorter. Sorted cells were fixed, and RNA was extracted using the RNeasy FFPE kit followed by the RNeasy Micro kit. CDR1 and CDR2 are read off the germline V gene as MNHEY and SVGEGT. At the junction V is shortened by 4 bases and J by 5 bases, with 8 bases in between. The CDR3 spans 12 residues, from the cysteine through the phenylalanine. The read is trimmed to its CDR3 DNA, 36 bases read in frame from base 1.

Libraries were prepared through 3' RACE. TCR libraries were constructed from RNA with a 3' RACE protocol that used unique molecular identifiers to correct for PCR amplification bias. As many as 12 amplicon libraries were pooled and then sequenced on an Illumina MiSeq using v2 2x250 paired-end chemistry. The published analysis was carried out like this. Reads were processed with Decombinator for assignment of V and J genes and CDR3, and barcode-based correction of errors and PCR bias was applied. Repertoires were subsampled to equal depth before Gini coefficients were calculated with the R ineq package. CDR3 similarity was assessed with GLIPH, Hamming distance and a shared triplet metric. The public reads were run again by TCRdb, first through fastp at Q25 and then through MiXCR, and only productive beta chains were kept. Records with the same CDR3 protein are collapsed into one entry carrying the most frequent genes and DNA. The authors' filters were not applied to this entry. Within this sample are around 47,000 distinct CDR3 sequences, with around 4.1% of them counted one time only. The biggest ten clones account for 0.7% of the sample.

On this clonotype: Its antigen has not been determined. No per-base quality is available; no much larger clone lies one base away.

The chain links TRBV6-2 or TRBV6-3 with TRBJ1-1; the D gene identity is not certain. Sequences were derived from CD45RA+ CD4+ T cells from PBMCs, pooled from several time points, sampled from a donor given antiretroviral therapy, either interrupted or continuous. Sample cell subset or site, as interpreted from the label and publication: naive CD4+ CD45RA+ CD45RO- T cells. The TCR comes from a pool of human donors with HIV. The CDR3 reads CASSWQATEAFF. The sequenced DNA: TGTGCCAGCAGTTGGCAGGCAACTGAAGCTTTCTTT.